This entry lists 28 T cell receptor beta chains sequenced from one sample in a study of T cells in localized non-small cell lung cancer. The method was immunoSEQ multiplex PCR; TCRdb's version includes in-frame clones alone and lacks a portion of them. The sample has some 1,400 clones; 25% are singletons. Sequenced material: normal lung tissue next to the tumor, taken before any cancer treatment. These receptors all stem from a woman aged 40 to 75 with stage I squamous cell lung carcinoma.

This clone appeared a few times. This chain links TRBV18 with TRBJ2-7; a weak D match, TRBD1 (6 bases). Deletions cut 2 bases from V and 7 bases from J, with 12 bases between. Germline CDR1 reads KGHSH; CDR2 reads LQKENI. The CDR3 loop spans 13 amino acids. DNA for the CDR3: TGTGCCAGCTCACCATCCCACAGGGCGGAGCAGTACTTC. This encodes CASSPSHRAEQYF.

This clone appeared a few times. In nucleotides, the CDR3 is TGTGCCAGTAGTTCCGACGGGAGCTCCTACAATGAGCAGTTCTTC. Translation: CASSSDGSSYNEQFF. The chain recombines TRBV19 with TRBJ2-1; D is perhaps TRBD2 (6 bases). In germline, CDR1 is LNHDA, CDR2 SQIVND (reference sequence). V lost 5 bases to trimming and J lost 0 bases, with 11 bases between them. The CDR3 sequence is 15 residues long.

The rearrangement links TRBV7-6 to TRBJ2-7, with 7 bases that match TRBD2. Germline V gene lookup returns CDR1 SGHVS and CDR2 FNYEAQ. The CDR3 is 14 amino acids. Losses at the gene ends were 4 bases for V and 6 bases for J; bases not matched to a gene: 9. The CDR3 DNA sequence: TGTGCCAGCAGCTCCCTTGGAGGGGAGGGCGAGCAGTACTTC. This sequence encodes CASSSLGGEGEQYF. Full variable domain (remainder filled in from reference TRBV7-6 and TRBJ2-7): GAGVSQSPRYKVTKRGQDVALRCDPISGHVSLYWYRQALGQGPEFLTYFNYEAQQDKSGLPNDRFSAERPEGSISTLTIQRTEQRDSAMYRCASSSLGGEGEQYFGPGTRLTVT.

This clone occurred a few times. The DNA for the CDR3 is TGTGCCAGCAGTTTATTACAAGAAGGTTACATTGAAGCTTTCTTT. It translates to CASSLLQEGYIEAFF. This chain connects TRBV28 to TRBJ1-1, with D unresolved. CDR1 is MDHEN and CDR2 is SYDVKM in the germline V gene. V lost 1 base, J lost 7 bases, and 16 bases lay in between. The CDR3 spans 15 residues.

Sample share makes this clone medium-sized. The genes are TRBV11-3 and TRBJ2-5; D might be TRBD1 (6 bases). This CDR3 is 14 amino acids long. V shed 3 bases and J shed 5 bases, with 13 bases lying between them. Per the germline V gene, CDR1 is SGHNT and CDR2 is YENEEA. CDR3 coding DNA: TGTGCCAGCAGCTTTACTTCAGGGGCGGAGACCCAGTACTTC. Its protein product is CASSFTSGAETQYF.

This chain links TRBV28 with TRBJ1-1, with 7 bases aligning to TRBD1. Trimming took 7 bases from V and 8 from J; bases not matched to a gene: 19. The CDR3 contains 16 residues. Per the germline V gene, CDR1 is MDHEN and CDR2 is SYDVKM. This chain's CDR3 is CASTGGFNLFSGEAFF. The CDR3 region has the DNA TGTGCCAGCACAGGGGGTTTTAATCTTTTTTCCGGGGAAGCTTTCTTT.

V and J are TRBV25-1 and TRBJ2-5, with a tentative D call TRBD2 (6 bases). This CDR3 is built from 15 residues. Looked up from germline, CDR1 is MGHDK and CDR2 is SYGVNS. Trimming cost V 6 bases and J 7 bases, with 21 bases left between them. In nucleotides, the CDR3 is TGTGCCAGCAGCTCCGGGACTCGCCTTCGTCGGACCCAGTACTTC. Its translation is CASSSGTRLRRTQYF.

This clone was counted a few times. The rearrangement uses TRBV9 and TRBJ2-3; 7 bases agree with TRBD2. Trimming took 5 bases from V and 3 from J; bases not matched to a gene: 9. Germline CDR1 is SGDLS and CDR2 is YYNGEE. The CDR3 has 15 amino acids. DNA for the CDR3: TGTGCCAGCAGTTGGTGGGCTAGCGGAACAGATACGCAGTATTTT. It codes for CASSWWASGTDTQYF.

This CDR3 reads CSVEKGSAGYTF. DNA for the CDR3: TGCAGCGTTGAAAAAGGGAGTGCGGGCTACACCTTC. V gene TRBV29-1 combines with J gene TRBJ1-2, with no clear D. From germline, CDR1 is SQVTM and CDR2 ANQGSEA. The CDR3 length is 12 residues. V was trimmed by 2 bases and J by 8 bases, leaving 12 bases between them.

This clone is categorized as hyperexpanded. This chain uses TRBV11-3 with TRBJ2-7; no definite D call. Germline V gives CDR1 SGHNT, CDR2 YENEEA. V shed 3 bases and J shed 0 bases, with 12 bases lying between them. This CDR3 contains 15 residues. The CDR3 region is CASSLAFGSSYEQYF. CDR3 coding DNA: TGTGCCAGCAGCTTGGCCTTCGGGTCCTCCTACGAGCAGTACTTC.

In its sample, this clone ranks as medium-sized. The chain carries TRBV6-8 and TRBJ2-5, with 8 nucleotides matching TRBD2. J gave up 7 bases and V 6 bases, and 13 bases lay outside the gene matches. This CDR3 spans 15 amino acids. Looked up from germline, CDR1 is MNHGY and CDR2 is SAAAGT. CDR3 bases: TGTGCCAGCAGCTGGGACCCAACGGCGGGAGGGACCCAGTACTTC. Its translation is CASSWDPTAGGTQYF.

This clone was picked up a small number of times. This chain uses TRBV6-8 with TRBJ1-6; 7 nucleotides align to TRBD1. The CDR3 is made up of 15 amino acids. Trimming removed 9 bases from V and 9 bases from J; junction bases left unmatched: 14. Germline assignment: CDR1 MNHGY and CDR2 SAAAGT. CDR3 sequence reads: CASSTSRQGGSPLHF. The CDR3 DNA reads as TGTGCCAGTAGTACTTCCCGACAGGGCGGTTCACCCCTCCACTTT.

For this clone: One junction end disagrees with the germline gene, perhaps due to a read error. The V and J genes are TRBV6-8 and TRBJ2-7; 8 bases agree with TRBD2. Per the germline V gene, CDR1 is MNHGY and CDR2 is SAAAGT. The CDR3 has 15 amino acids. The CDR3 protein is CAISAPLERESEQYF. The CDR3 DNA is TGTGCCATCAGTGCCCCCCTCGAGCGGGAGAGCGAGCAGTACTTC.

This rearrangement joins TRBV19 to TRBJ1-2; D remains unclear. Per the germline V gene, CDR1 is LNHDA and CDR2 is SQIVND (reference sequence). Trimming cost V 7 bases and J 8 bases, with 17 bases left between them. The CDR3 spans 13 residues. This CDR3 reads CASTLREGAGYTF. The CDR3, as DNA: TGTGCCAGTACCCTCCGCGAGGGCGCAGGCTACACCTTC.

This sequence joins TRBV30 and TRBJ2-3, with 14 nucleotides matching TRBD2. Per germline, CDR1 GTSNPN and CDR2 SVGIG (reference sequence). The V segment lost 7 bases and the J segment 10 bases; nucleotides outside the gene matches: 1. This CDR3 region has 11 residues. CDR3 in amino acids: CALGLAGAQYF. The CDR3 DNA sequence: TGTGCCTTGGGACTAGCGGGAGCGCAGTATTTT. Filled out from reference TRBV30 and TRBJ2-3, the complete variable domain reads SQTIHQWPATLVQPVGSPLSLECTVEGTSNPNLYWYRQAAGRGLQLLFYSVGIGQISSEVPQNLSASRPQDRQFILSSKKLLLSDSGFYLCALGLAGAQYFGPGTRLTVL.

The J gene is TRBJ2-7, the V gene TRBV28, with D possibly TRBD1 on 7 matching bases. Deletions cut 5 bases from V and 7 bases from J, with 24 bases between. Germline assignment: CDR1 MDHEN and CDR2 SYDVKM. This CDR3 is built from 16 residues. Written as DNA, the CDR3 is TGTGCCAGCAGTCTCCAGGGGGGTCGTGCAAAGGGAGAGCAGTACTTC. It specifies CASSLQGGRAKGEQYF.

By share, this clone ranks as large. The rearrangement links TRBV6-8 to TRBJ2-7; D is uncertain. The ends were cut back, 8 bases at V and 0 bases at J, with 11 bases in the middle. Looked up from germline, CDR1 is MNHGY and CDR2 is SAAAGT. The CDR3 loop spans 13 amino acids. Here the CDR3 DNA reads TGTGCCAGCCTACGTTTAGGCTCCTACGAGCAGTACTTC. Its protein is CASLRLGSYEQYF.

This clone was picked up a small number of times. The genes are TRBV6-8 and TRBJ1-1, with 7 bases identical to TRBD1. Germline V gene sequence: CDR1 MNHGY, CDR2 SAAAGT. The junction had 12 bases not matched to a gene; V was cut back by 2 bases and J by 3 bases. There are 17 residues in the CDR3. CDR3 residues: CASSYPGTAGRDTEAFF. In nucleotides, the CDR3 is TGTGCCAGCAGTTACCCCGGGACAGCCGGGAGGGACACTGAAGCTTTCTTT.

This clone was seen a handful of times. The J gene is TRBJ1-1, the V gene TRBV19; 7 positions match TRBD1. The CDR3 runs to 13 residues. From germline, CDR1 is LNHDA and CDR2 SQIVND (reference sequence). V was clipped by 3 bases and J by 7 bases; unmatched bases: 5. In DNA form, the CDR3 reads TGTGCCAGTAGTATGGGAAACAGGGGTGAAGCTTTCTTT. Amino acid sequence: CASSMGNRGEAFF.

The genes are TRBV9 and TRBJ1-1; tentative D call: TRBD1 (5 bases). The V end lost 0 bases, the J end lost 1 base, and 16 bases lay between the germline ends. Germline V gene data show CDR1 as SGDLS and CDR2 as YYNGEE. This CDR3 region has 17 residues. The CDR3 sequence is CASSVGQGGWRNTEAFF. CDR3 DNA sequence: TGTGCCAGCAGCGTAGGTCAGGGTGGATGGCGGAACACTGAAGCTTTCTTT.

This clone was seen a few times. The chain links TRBV28 to TRBJ1-1, with D uncertain. The CDR3 sequence is 13 residues long. The germline V gene encodes CDR1 MDHEN and CDR2 SYDVKM. V shed 6 bases and J shed 3 bases, with 11 bases lying between them. This CDR3 reads CASSFRGYTEAFF. The CDR3 coding sequence is TGTGCCAGCAGCTTCCGAGGGTACACTGAAGCTTTCTTT.

This clone turned up a few times. V and J are TRBV11-3 and TRBJ2-1; 9 bases agree with TRBD1. Germline CDR1 SGHNT, CDR2 YENEEA. The ends lost 4 bases at V and 5 bases at J; junction bases unmatched: 6. CDR3 length equals 15 residues. The CDR3 nucleotides are TGTGCCAGCAGCTCCGGACAGGGGAGAAACAATGAGCAGTTCTTC. Translating gives CASSSGQGRNNEQFF.

This clone was detected only a few times. This chain joins TRBV6-8 and TRBJ2-2, with TRBD2 identical over 8 bases. The CDR3 length is 14 residues. V gave up 6 bases and J gave up 2 bases; unmatched junction bases: 2. Germline CDR1 and CDR2: MNHGY and SAAAGT. As DNA, the CDR3 is TGTGCCAGCAGCTGGACTAGCAACACCGGGGAGCTGTTTTTT. It codes for CASSWTSNTGELFF.

This clone is labeled as medium-sized. This specimen includes other DNA sequences encoding the same CDR3. The rearrangement uses TRBV11-3 and TRBJ2-5; 8 nucleotides line up with TRBD1. The junction had 4 bases not matched to a gene; V was cut back by 3 bases and J by 4 bases. CDR3 size: 14 residues. Germline V gives CDR1 SGHNT, CDR2 YENEEA. Written as DNA, the CDR3 is TGTGCCAGCAGCTTCGGACAGGGAGGAGAGACCCAGTACTTC. Protein product: CASSFGQGGETQYF.

This clone occurred a few times. V is TRBV18 and J is TRBJ1-1; weak D call: TRBD1 (5 bases). The CDR3 contains 16 residues. Germline assignment: CDR1 KGHSH and CDR2 LQKENI. V was cut by 3 bases and J by 4 bases, with 18 bases left in between. CDR3 sequence: CASSPNLQTDGTEAFF. Written as DNA, the CDR3 is TGTGCCAGCTCACCGAACTTACAGACAGACGGCACTGAAGCTTTCTTT.

This chain connects TRBV7-2 to TRBJ2-7; D is uncertain. Germline CDR1 is SGHTA and CDR2 is FQGNSA. V shed 5 bases and J shed 2 bases, with 10 bases lying between them. The CDR3 is 13 amino acids. CDR3 protein: CASSVKTAYEQYF. In DNA, the CDR3 is TGTGCCAGCAGCGTAAAGACTGCCTACGAGCAGTACTTC. Full variable domain (remainder filled in from reference TRBV7-2 and TRBJ2-7): GAGVSQSPSNKVTEKGKDVELRCDPISGHTALYWYRQSLGQGLEFLIYFQGNSAPDKSGLPSDRFSAERTGGSVSTLTIQRTQQEDSAVYLCASSVKTAYEQYFGPGTRLTVT.

This clone was picked up a small number of times. The same CDR3 can be traced to other DNA sequences in this sample. V and J are TRBV11-3 and TRBJ2-5, with D tentatively TRBD1 (7 bases). CDR3 length: 14 amino acids. From germline, CDR1 is SGHNT and CDR2 YENEEA. Between the trimmed V and J ends, which lost 3 bases and 4 bases, there was a span of 12 bases. As DNA, the CDR3 is TGTGCCAGCAGCTTCGGGCAGGGGGGAGAGACCCAGTACTTC. It translates to CASSFGQGGETQYF.

The chain recombines TRBV6-8 with TRBJ1-1, with 11 bases lining up with TRBD1. This CDR3 has 17 amino acids. After removal of 1 base from V and 4 bases from J, the junction contained 8 bases not matched to a gene. From germline, CDR1 is MNHGY and CDR2 SAAAGT. The CDR3 DNA reads as TGTGCCAGCAGTTACTGGGCGGGGACAGGGGGGACCACTGAAGCTTTCTTT. Protein product: CASSYWAGTGGTTEAFF.